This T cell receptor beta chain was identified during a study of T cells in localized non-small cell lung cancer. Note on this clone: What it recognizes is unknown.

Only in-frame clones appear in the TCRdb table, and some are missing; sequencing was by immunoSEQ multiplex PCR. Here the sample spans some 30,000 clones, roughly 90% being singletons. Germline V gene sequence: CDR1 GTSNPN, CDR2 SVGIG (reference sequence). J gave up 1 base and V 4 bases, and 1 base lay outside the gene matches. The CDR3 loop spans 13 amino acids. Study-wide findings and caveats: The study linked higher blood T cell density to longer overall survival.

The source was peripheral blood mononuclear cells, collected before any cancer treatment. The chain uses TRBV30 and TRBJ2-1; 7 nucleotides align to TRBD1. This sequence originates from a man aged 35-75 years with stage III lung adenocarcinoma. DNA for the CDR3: TGTGCCTGGACCAGGGGGTCCTACAATGAGCAGTTCTTC. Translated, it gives CAWTRGSYNEQFF.